This TCR beta chain was retrieved from a study of T-cell reconstitution after alpha-beta-depleted transplantation in children. Study-level points and caveats: After one year, T-cell counts and TCRbeta diversity mostly came from new T cells. There were reportedly several hundred expanded graft clones from which alpha-beta T cells came about two months after transplant. Where some patients showed high TCRbeta diversity at day 60, it came from recipient T cells and thymic progenitors that had survived.

The authors prepared the TCRbeta library with unique molecular identifiers. MiXCR, run by TCRdb on the PCR reads, gives a single entry per CDR3 protein. In the table there are 350,000 to 500,000 distinct CDR3 sequences, around 46% of which are singletons. V shed 4 bases and J 1 base; nucleotides not matched to a gene: 6. The CDR3 has 16 residues. CDR1 is SGHRS and CDR2 is YFSETQ in the germline V gene. This clonotype was counted a few times. Antigen: not known. The clonotype originates from a girl aged 2 to 9 with aplastic anemia, due to receive a stem cell transplant. The chain carries TRBV5-1 and TRBJ1-1; 11 nucleotides agree with TRBD1. The sample here was PBMCs, taken before TCRalphabeta/CD19-depleted stem cell transplant. The chain's CDR3 is CASSPGTGGWNTEAFF. As DNA, the CDR3 is TGCGCCAGCAGCCCTGGGACAGGGGGATGGAACACTGAAGCTTTCTTT.